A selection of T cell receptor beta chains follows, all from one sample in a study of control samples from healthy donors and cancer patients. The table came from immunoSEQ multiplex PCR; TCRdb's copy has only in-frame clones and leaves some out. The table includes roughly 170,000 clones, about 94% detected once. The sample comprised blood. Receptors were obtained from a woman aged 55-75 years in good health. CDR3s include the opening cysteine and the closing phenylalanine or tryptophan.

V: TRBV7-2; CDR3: CASSTSYRGQGSNGYTF
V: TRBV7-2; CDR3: CASSYRVKTEAFF
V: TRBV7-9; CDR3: CASSLARGTGGYRDQPQHF
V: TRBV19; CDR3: CASSKRTGGWENSPLHF
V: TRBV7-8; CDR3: CASSPRFGDGGNYGYTF
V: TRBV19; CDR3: CASSILQFTDTQYF
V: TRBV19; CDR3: CASSIQANGYEQYF
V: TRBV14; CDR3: CASSQDRDNKYF
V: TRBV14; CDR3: CASSHTDTQYF
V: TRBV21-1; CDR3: CASTSPLLCGYTF
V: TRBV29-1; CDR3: CSVVEGIGGYGYTF
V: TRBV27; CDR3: CASSLAGGTDTQYF
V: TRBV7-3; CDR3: CASSPGLTDTQYF
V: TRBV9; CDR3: CASSGSGSYTGELFF
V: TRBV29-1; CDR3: CSVVKGVVDEQFF
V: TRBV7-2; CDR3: CASSYSALAGGRNEQFF
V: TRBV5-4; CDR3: CASSLKGQGVTEAFF
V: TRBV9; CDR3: CASSVTERGGEQYF
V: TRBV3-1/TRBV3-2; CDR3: CASSPGTGGNQPQHF
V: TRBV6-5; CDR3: CASSNGGDQPQHF
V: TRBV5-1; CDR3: CASSLVDRGTEAFF
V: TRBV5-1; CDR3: CASSPQGAGNTIYF
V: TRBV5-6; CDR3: CASSAGTGLGRGEAFF
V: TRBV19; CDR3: CASSTTGVTEAFF
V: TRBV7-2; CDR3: CASSLVAGGLSPGELFF
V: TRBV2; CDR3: CASSRSGGSYEQYF
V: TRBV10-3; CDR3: CAINERGPLLGQYF
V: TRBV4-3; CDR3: CASSQGLGLLNYGYTF
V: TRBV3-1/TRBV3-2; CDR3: CASSLGQGPHHEQYF
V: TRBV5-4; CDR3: CASSLDPQGMNTEAFF
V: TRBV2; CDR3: CASRDPSGGEDTQYF
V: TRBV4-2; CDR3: CASSVSGTSGEETQYF
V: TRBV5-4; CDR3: CASWYGGGTDTQYF
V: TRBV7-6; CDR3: CASSPGTVNSNQPQHF
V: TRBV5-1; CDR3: CASSRQGDSNQPQHF
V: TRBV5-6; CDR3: CASRTEASYEQYF
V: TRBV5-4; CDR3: CASSGNQWGNTEAFF
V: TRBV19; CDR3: CASSVSGGTEAFF
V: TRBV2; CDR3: CASSEARFDGTEAFF
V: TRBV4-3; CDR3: CASSQDVTGAFRADTQYF
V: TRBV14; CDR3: CASSQDRSYGYTF
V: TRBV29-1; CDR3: CSVEGNSGNTIYF
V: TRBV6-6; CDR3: CASSHFRGQGNEKLFF
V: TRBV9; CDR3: CASSQEGVEQYF
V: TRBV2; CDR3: CASSAQAVSTDTQYF
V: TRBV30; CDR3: CAWSFGAGGYNEQFF
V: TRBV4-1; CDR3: CASSQVGGWGTNYGYTF
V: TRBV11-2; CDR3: CASRGDSSGNTIYF
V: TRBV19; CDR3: CASSRQGGDYGYTF